Listed here are 26 T cell receptor beta chains from one sample, sequenced in a study of cytomegalovirus exposure and HLA in healthy donors. PCR primers comprised 60 Vbeta and 13 Jbeta primers. The table came from immunoSEQ multiplex PCR; TCRdb's copy has only in-frame clones and leaves some out. This sample has about 120,000 clones, with 50% to 75% found just once. Sequencing was done on a sample of PBMCs. Receptor source: a middle-aged woman in good health and CMV-seropositive.

The rearrangement links TRBV4-1 to TRBJ2-3, with D possibly being TRBD1 (6 bases). CDR3 length: 15 amino acids. V lost 0 bases, J lost 4 bases, and 11 bases lay in between. The germline V gene encodes CDR1 MGHRA and CDR2 YSYEKL. DNA of the CDR3: TGCGCCAGCAGCCAAGATTCAGGGGCGGCAGATACGCAGTATTTT. It yields the protein CASSQDSGAADTQYF.

This clone was seen a handful of times. This sequence joins TRBV14 and TRBJ1-4; possible D gene TRBD1, 6 bases. CDR3 length equals 16 residues. Trimming cost V 0 bases and J 4 bases, with 12 bases left between them. CDR1 and CDR2 from the germline V gene are SGHDN and FVKESK. CDR3 sequence reads: CASSQEGGRINEKLFF. CDR3 nucleotides: TGTGCCAGCAGCCAAGAAGGGGGACGGATTAATGAAAAACTGTTTTTT.

This clone came up once. The chain employs TRBV19 and TRBJ1-2, with D uncertain. The CDR3 is made up of 14 amino acids. Germline V gives CDR1 LNHDA, CDR2 SQIVND (reference sequence). Trimming took off 3 bases at V and 2 bases at J, with 10 bases between the two ends. CDR3 sequence: CASSIPDKNYGYTF. CDR3 coding DNA: TGTGCCAGTAGTATTCCAGATAAGAACTATGGCTACACCTTC.

The chain combines TRBV9 with TRBJ2-5; TRBD1 might be the D (5 bases). The CDR3 is 16 residues long. The ends were cut back, 0 bases at V and 0 bases at J, with 12 bases in the middle. The germline gives CDR1 SGDLS, CDR2 YYNGEE. CDR3 loop: CASSVGARADQETQYF. CDR3 coding DNA: TGTGCCAGCAGCGTAGGGGCCAGGGCAGACCAAGAGACCCAGTACTTC.

V is TRBV5-6 and J is TRBJ1-2, with D maybe TRBD1 (5 bases). This CDR3 contains 13 residues. Germline lookup yields CDR1 SGHDT and CDR2 YYEEEE. Trimming took 3 bases from V and 3 from J, leaving 9 bases between them. The chain's CDR3 is CASSSTVHYGYTF. Written as DNA, the CDR3 is TGTGCCAGCAGCTCGACAGTCCACTATGGCTACACCTTC.

In its sample, this clone was seen a few times. This chain uses TRBV10-1 with TRBJ2-2, with a tentative D call TRBD1 (5 bases). CDR1 and CDR2 (germline): WNHNN, SYGVQD (reference sequence). Trimming removed 5 bases at V and 6 bases at J, with 22 bases between. The CDR3 is 17 amino acids. DNA of the CDR3: TGCGCCAGCAGTCCTACCCGTGACAGCCTAAGGGCCGGGGAGCTGTTTTTT. This codes for CASSPTRDSLRAGELFF.

Concerning this clone itself: Compared with germline, one end of the junction differs, possibly owing to a read error. The V and J genes are TRBV7-7 and TRBJ2-1; 9 bases agree with TRBD2. This CDR3 comprises 16 residues. Germline V gene lookup returns CDR1 SSHAT and CDR2 FNYEAQ (reference sequence). The CDR3 is CASSPKLAGSLDEQFF. As DNA, the CDR3 is TGTGCTAGCAGCCCAAAACTAGCGGGCTCTTTAGATGAGCAGTTCTTC. The full variable domain, completed using reference TRBV7-7 and TRBJ2-1, is GAGVSQSPRYKVTKRGQDVTLRCDPISSHATLYWYQQALGQGPEFLTYFNYEAQPDKSGLPSDRFSAERPEGSISTLTIQRTEQRDSAMYRCASSPKLAGSLDEQFFGPGTRLTVL.

The V gene is TRBV13, the J gene TRBJ1-1; D not certain. Deletions cut 3 bases from V and 1 base from J, with 6 bases between. The CDR3 runs to 13 residues. Germline V CDR1 and CDR2: PRHDT, FYEKMQ (reference sequence). In nucleotides, the CDR3 is TGTGCCAGCAGCTTGGGCCAGAACACTGAAGCTTTCTTT. Translating it yields CASSLGQNTEAFF.

The genes are TRBV29-1 and TRBJ2-5; tentatively, D is TRBD2 (6 bases). There are 12 residues in the CDR3. Per the germline V gene, CDR1 is SQVTM and CDR2 is ANQGSEA. The V end was cut by 7 bases, the J end by 5 bases, with 14 bases between. CDR3 residues: CSGRRAGETQYF. The CDR3 DNA is TGCAGCGGACGGAGGGCCGGGGAGACCCAGTACTTC. The full variable domain, its missing parts supplied by reference TRBV29-1 and TRBJ2-5, is SAVISQKPSRDICQRGTSLTIQCQVDSQVTMMFWYRQQPGQSLTLIATANQGSEATYESGFVIDKFPISRPNLTFSTLTVSNMSPEDSSIYLCSGRRAGETQYFGPGTRLLVL.

This clone has a handful of counts. V is TRBV7-8 and J is TRBJ2-3, with TRBD2 matching over 14 bases. This CDR3 has 16 amino acids. The germline V gene has CDR1 SGHVS and CDR2 FQNEAQ. The V gene end was trimmed by 5 bases and the J gene end by 4 bases; junction bases not matched to a gene: 5. DNA of the CDR3: TGTGCCAGCAGCCCGGGACTAGCGGGAGCGGCAGATACGCAGTATTTT. Translation: CASSPGLAGAADTQYF.

V and J are TRBV5-8 and TRBJ1-5; the D gene is possibly TRBD1 (5 bases). This CDR3 is built from 15 residues. Looked up from germline, CDR1 is SGHTS and CDR2 is YDEGEE. V lost 0 bases and J lost 4, with 11 bases in between. CDR3 in amino acids: CASSLGGRRNQPQHF. The CDR3 DNA follows: TGTGCCAGCAGCTTGGGGGGCAGAAGAAATCAGCCCCAGCATTTT.

This clone was found a few times. The chain links TRBV2 to TRBJ2-2; D may be TRBD1 (7 bases). CDR3 size: 16 residues. The V and J ends lost 2 bases and 4 bases respectively, with 14 bases between them. Germline V CDR1 and CDR2: SNHLY, FYNNEI. The CDR3 is CASSEQAGGSTGELFF. The CDR3 bases are TGTGCCAGCAGTGAACAGGCAGGGGGGAGCACCGGGGAGCTGTTTTTT. The variable domain in full, completed from reference TRBV2 and TRBJ2-2, reads EPEVTQTPSHQVTQMGQEVILRCVPISNHLYFYWYRQILGQKVEFLVSFYNNEISEKSEIFDDQFSVERPDGSNFTLKIRSTKLEDSAMYFCASSEQAGGSTGELFFGEGSRLTVL.

This rearrangement joins TRBV18 to TRBJ2-3, with D tentatively TRBD2 (6 bases). The CDR3 consists of 13 residues. Germline values: CDR1 KGHSH, CDR2 LQKENI. Trimming removed 5 bases at V and 2 bases at J, with 8 bases between. This CDR3 reads CASSLADTDTQYF. In DNA form, the CDR3 reads TGTGCCAGCTCATTAGCGGACACAGATACGCAGTATTTT.

The chain recombines TRBV5-1 with TRBJ1-2; 8 bases align to TRBD1. CDR1 and CDR2 (germline): SGHRS, YFSETQ. There are 15 residues in the CDR3. V was clipped by 5 bases and J by 6 bases; unmatched bases: 12. CDR3: CASRDVLGQGHGYTF. CDR3 DNA: TGCGCCAGCAGGGACGTCTTAGGACAGGGTCATGGCTACACCTTC.

This chain connects TRBV7-8 to TRBJ1-4; D unclear. This CDR3 spans 15 amino acids. CDR1 is SGHVS, CDR2 FQNEAQ, per germline. V was pared by 5 bases and J by 6 bases, with 16 bases between. CDR3 bases: TGTGCCAGCAGCCCCCGGACGGAGCGGGATGAAAAACTGTTTTTT. This translates into CASSPRTERDEKLFF.

The chain links TRBV13 to TRBJ1-2; D gene unclear. The V end lost 8 bases, the J end lost 0 bases, and 10 bases lay between the germline ends. Germline CDR1 and CDR2: PRHDT and FYEKMQ (reference sequence). The CDR3 consists of 13 residues. The CDR3 loop is CASSNGANYGYTF. CDR3 DNA: TGTGCCAGCTCTAACGGGGCTAACTATGGCTACACCTTC.

This clone was observed a few times. CDR3 DNA sequence: TGTGCCAGCAGCCCGTCTGCAGTCTCCTACGAGCAGTACTTC. Protein sequence: CASSPSAVSYEQYF. This chain connects TRBV7-9 to TRBJ2-7, with no clear D. V was pared by 5 bases and J by 0 bases, with 11 bases between. Germline CDR1 SEHNR, CDR2 FQNEAQ (reference sequence). CDR3 length: 14 amino acids.

There are a few counts of this clone. The J gene is TRBJ1-2, the V gene TRBV19, with D unresolved. CDR1 is LNHDA, CDR2 SQIVND, per germline (reference sequence). V was trimmed by 5 bases and J by 6 bases, leaving 13 bases between them. CDR3 length: 13 residues. CDR3 region: CASSREGGHGYTF. For the CDR3, the DNA is TGTGCCAGTAGTCGAGAGGGAGGCCATGGCTACACCTTC.

This clone has a handful of counts. The CDR3 DNA is TGTGCCAGCAGTCCGGGACTAGCGGGGGAGCAGTACTTC. Translation gives CASSPGLAGEQYF. The chain recombines TRBV6-5 with TRBJ2-7, with TRBD2 matching 13 bases. Germline trimming cut 5 bases from V and 7 bases from J; bases unmatched to any gene: 2. The CDR3 has 13 amino acids. Germline V lookup: CDR1 MNHEY, CDR2 SVGAGI.

The chain uses TRBV27 and TRBJ1-5; D ambiguous. Germline CDR1 is MNHEY and CDR2 is SMNVEV (reference sequence). Trimming removed 3 bases from V and 7 bases from J, with 10 bases in between. This CDR3 is built from 13 residues. In DNA, the CDR3 is TGTGCCAGCAGTTTCTTTCGCGAACAGCCCCAGCATTTT. Protein sequence: CASSFFREQPQHF.

This sequence joins TRBV25-1 and TRBJ1-1, with D possibly matching TRBD1 (5 bases). V lost 3 bases and J lost 4, with 15 bases in between. Germline assignment: CDR1 MGHDK and CDR2 SYGVNS. This CDR3 is built from 15 residues. The CDR3 loop reads CASSDSQDLSTEAFF. CDR3 bases: TGTGCCAGCAGTGACTCACAGGATTTAAGCACTGAAGCTTTCTTT.

This chain links TRBV19 with TRBJ2-2; 7 nucleotides line up with TRBD2. The length of the CDR3 is 15 residues. Germline values: CDR1 LNHDA, CDR2 SQIVND (reference sequence). J lost 4 bases, V lost 2 bases, and 4 bases had no gene match. CDR3 bases: TGTGCCAGTAGTATATTGGGAGGGACCACCGGGGAGCTGTTTTTT. Residues: CASSILGGTTGELFF.

The J gene is TRBJ2-1, the V gene TRBV12-5, with 13 bases identical to TRBD2. Looked up from germline, CDR1 is LGHNT and CDR2 is FRNRAP. The CDR3 runs 16 residues. J was trimmed by 0 bases and V by 5 bases; bases with no gene match: 1. DNA of the CDR3: TGTGCTAGTGGTGGGACTAGCGGGACCTCCTACAATGAGCAGTTCTTC. This sequence encodes CASGGTSGTSYNEQFF.

The chain carries TRBV11-2 and TRBJ2-7; a weak D match, TRBD2 (5 bases). The ends were cut back, 5 bases at V and 2 bases at J, with 13 bases in the middle. Germline V lookup: CDR1 SGHAT, CDR2 FQNNGV. The CDR3 is made up of 14 amino acids. CDR3 sequence (DNA): TGTGCCAGCAGCCCCGGACTGTTTCCCTACGAGCAGTACTTC. Its translation: CASSPGLFPYEQYF.

The chain uses TRBV10-1 and TRBJ1-1; possibly TRBD1 for D (5 bases). Between the trimmed V and J ends, which lost 10 bases and 0 bases, there was a span of 12 bases. CDR3 length equals 13 residues. Looked up from germline, CDR1 is WNHNN and CDR2 is SYGVQD (reference sequence). The CDR3 loop is CATSKGVNTEAFF. The DNA of the CDR3 is TGCGCCACCTCCAAAGGGGTGAACACTGAAGCTTTCTTT.

The V gene is TRBV5-6, the J gene TRBJ2-3; TRBD2 agrees at 9 bases. CDR3 length: 15 residues. The germline gives CDR1 SGHDT, CDR2 YYEEEE. After removal of 1 base from V and 4 bases from J, the junction contained 4 bases not matched to a gene. DNA for the CDR3: TGTGCCAGCAGCTTGTGGCGGGAGGGGGCAGATACGCAGTATTTT. It translates to CASSLWREGADTQYF.